Sequencing of this T cell receptor (beta chain) was carried out in a study of T cell changes during pregnancy in multiple sclerosis. Some clones are missing from TCRdb's copy, which holds only in-frame ones; the method was immunoSEQ multiplex PCR. The data hold around 50,000 clones, with around 90% observed a single time. Sequenced here: CD4+ T cells from peripheral blood mononuclear cells, sampled after pregnancy. The TCR was taken from a female donor in good health, enrolled as a control in a pregnancy study.

CDR3 DNA: TGTGCCAGCAGGGGACAGCGCAATCAGCCCCAGCATTTT. It specifies CASRGQRNQPQHF. The chain employs TRBV6-1 and TRBJ1-5; 7 nucleotides line up with TRBD1. Germline V gene data show CDR1 as MNHNS and CDR2 as SASEGT. CDR3 size: 13 residues. V lost 6 bases, J lost 2 bases, and 1 base stayed unmatched.